This paragraph covers one T cell receptor beta chain sequence. The antigen is undetermined. The data originate from a study of shared clonotypes between healthy human individuals. Across the study: Per donor, three plates held CD4 naive cells, three held CD4 memory, two held CD8 naive and one held CD8 memory. Findings and limits, study-wide: Across a handful of donors, naive CD4 shared about 5%, naive CD8 under 4%, memory CD4 less than 2.5%, memory CD8 around 0.42%.

Per the original data handling: Without quality scores, immunoSEQ junctional reads could not be filtered like full-length reads. The table came from immunoSEQ multiplex PCR; TCRdb's copy has only in-frame clones and leaves some out. Clone size and V and J calls were adopted from that table, with D and trimming inferred from the DNA. The sample includes about 2.1 million clones, around 93% of them seen just once. CD45RO-negative, CCR7-selected cells formed the naive CD8 fraction, which excluded terminally differentiated effector memory CD45RA+ cells. Donors comprised healthy HIV-negative adults lacking recent acute infections or vaccinations. The material sequenced was naive CD8+ T cells from PBMCs. The clonotype originates from a young man in good health. Some clones in this sample may be carry-over from other donors' samples.

CDR3 nucleotides: TGTGCCAGCAGCTTACAGGGTTGGGTTAATGAGCAGTTCTTC. This encodes CASSLQGWVNEQFF. This chain uses TRBV7-9 with TRBJ2-1; tentative D call: TRBD1 (5 bases). This CDR3 is built from 14 residues. V was clipped by 2 bases and J by 7 bases, with 12 bases between them. The germline V gene has CDR1 SEHNR and CDR2 FQNEAQ (reference sequence).